The sequence of this T cell receptor beta chain was determined in a study of blood T cell repertoires in COVID-19. Authors' processing steps: Researchers report that nucleated cell counts were estimated from reference gene primer amplification. The protocol was immunoSEQ multiplex PCR, while the TCRdb copy is restricted to in-frame clones and leaves out a portion. The V and J calls and clone size were taken over from that table, and D and trimming were inferred from the DNA. This sample has some 98,000 clones; approximately 82% occur once, and the top ten carry about 10%. This CDR3 spans 15 amino acids. V was clipped by 5 bases and J by 0 bases; unmatched bases: 6. Germline V CDR1 and CDR2: KGHDR, SFDVKD.

Sequenced material: peripheral blood. This chain connects TRBV24-1 to TRBJ2-7; TRBD2 aligns across 7 bases. The receptor was derived from a man in his 70s with acute or convalescent COVID-19. CDR3 in DNA: TGTGCCACCAGTGGTGCAGCGGGGAGCTCCTACGAGCAGTACTTC. Translating gives CATSGAAGSSYEQYF.